The 28 T cell receptor beta chains presented below share a single source sample, sequenced in a study of blood T cell repertoires in COVID-19. The method was immunoSEQ multiplex PCR; TCRdb's version includes in-frame clones alone and lacks a portion of them. The sample records 70,000 to 90,000 clones, around four fifths being singletons. Sequenced material: peripheral blood. Receptors were obtained from a human donor in a cohort sampled during active COVID-19.

The chain has TRBV7-9 and TRBJ2-7, with D possibly being TRBD1 (6 bases). Trimming took off 4 bases at V and 6 bases at J, with 13 bases between the two ends. This CDR3 is built from 13 residues. Per germline, CDR1 SEHNR and CDR2 FQNEAQ (reference sequence). The CDR3 DNA follows: TGTGCCAGCAGCTCCTCGGCCAGGGGCGAGCAGTACTTC. It translates to CASSSSARGEQYF.

This chain uses TRBV7-2 with TRBJ1-2; maybe TRBD1 (5 bases). Germline lookup yields CDR1 SGHTA and CDR2 FQGNSA. This CDR3 contains 13 residues. Trimming took off 5 bases at V and 4 bases at J, with 11 bases between the two ends. CDR3 sequence reads: CASSPAGTYGYTF. The CDR3 nucleotides are TGTGCCAGCAGCCCTGCGGGGACCTATGGCTACACCTTC.

This sequence joins TRBV28 and TRBJ1-1; 7 nucleotides agree with TRBD1. J lost 4 bases, V lost 4 bases, and 9 bases had no gene match. This CDR3 is 15 amino acids long. From germline, CDR1 is MDHEN and CDR2 SYDVKM. This chain's CDR3 is CASSSARGSGTEAFF. The CDR3 DNA reads TGTGCCAGCAGTTCGGCCAGGGGGAGCGGCACTGAAGCTTTCTTT.

The chain combines TRBV20-1 with TRBJ2-5; possible D gene TRBD2, 6 bases. Germline V CDR1 and CDR2: DFQATT, SNEGSKA (reference sequence). The CDR3 loop spans 11 amino acids. The CDR3 DNA is TGCGCCGTAGCGGCCCAAGAGACCCAGTACTTC. Translated: CAVAAQETQYF.

The chain is built from TRBV5-1 and TRBJ1-4, with 11 bases aligning to TRBD1. The CDR3 has 15 residues. Trimming cost V 4 bases and J 4 bases; bases outside gene matches: 3. Germline CDR1 reads SGHRS; CDR2 reads YFSETQ. The CDR3 DNA sequence: TGCGCCAGCAGCAGGGACAGGGGGAGTAATGAAAAACTGTTTTTT. As protein: CASSRDRGSNEKLFF.

The V gene is TRBV6-6, the J gene TRBJ2-1; no firm D call. Germline V gene sequence: CDR1 MNHNY, CDR2 SVGAGI (reference sequence). The CDR3 is 14 amino acids. The germline V and J ends were trimmed by 0 bases and 6 bases, with 9 bases remaining between them. This chain's CDR3 is CASSYSRSVNEQFF. For the CDR3, the DNA is TGTGCCAGCAGTTACTCGCGGAGTGTCAATGAGCAGTTCTTC.

This clone was seen at least ten times. V and J are TRBV5-1 and TRBJ2-1, with D tentatively TRBD2 (5 bases). Germline CDR1 and CDR2: SGHRS and YFSETQ. The CDR3 has 16 amino acids. V dropped 3 bases and J dropped 5 bases, with 18 bases sitting between them. The CDR3 region is CASSSNPPGLNNEQFF. The CDR3 bases are TGCGCCAGCAGCTCCAACCCCCCGGGGTTAAACAATGAGCAGTTCTTC.

This chain joins TRBV12-5 and TRBJ2-3, with TRBD2 matching 9 bases. J gave up 1 base and V 6 bases, and 5 bases lay outside the gene matches. The CDR3 is 15 amino acids. The germline CDR1 and CDR2 sequences are LGHNT and FRNRAP. The CDR3 DNA sequence: TGTGCTAGTGGCGGGACTAGCAGTGGCACAGATACGCAGTATTTT. Encoded protein: CASGGTSSGTDTQYF. The full variable domain, rest sourced from reference TRBV12-5 and TRBJ2-3, is DARVTQTPRHKVTEMGQEVTMRCQPILGHNTVFWYRQTMMQGLELLAYFRNRAPLDDSGMPKDRFSAEMPDATLATLKIQPSEPRDSAVYFCASGGTSSGTDTQYFGPGTRLTVL.

The chain uses TRBV11-3 and TRBJ2-2; 7 bases are shared with TRBD2. The V and J ends lost 3 bases and 0 bases, in that order; junction bases with no gene match: 1. This CDR3 is 15 amino acids long. Germline V gene lookup returns CDR1 SGHNT and CDR2 YENEEA. CDR3 sequence: CASSLGGANTGELFF. CDR3 nucleotides: TGTGCCAGCAGCTTGGGGGGGGCGAACACCGGGGAGCTGTTTTTT.

This sequence joins TRBV18 and TRBJ1-5, with TRBD1 identical over 8 bases. The CDR3 length is 15 residues. Trimming cost V 0 bases and J 5 bases; bases outside gene matches: 3. In germline, CDR1 is KGHSH, CDR2 LQKENI. CDR3 sequence: CASSPPDRVDQPQHF. The CDR3 DNA reads TGTGCCAGCTCACCACCGGACAGGGTCGATCAGCCCCAGCATTTT.

This clone was counted once. In DNA form, the CDR3 reads TGCGCCAGCAGCCGACAGGGAGGGGGACAGGTCTACGAGCAGTACTTC. Translation: CASSRQGGGQVYEQYF. V gene TRBV5-1 combines with J gene TRBJ2-7, with D possibly TRBD1 on 8 matching bases. Trimming took off 4 bases at V and 3 bases at J, with 20 bases between the two ends. The CDR3 contains 16 residues. Germline loops: CDR1 SGHRS, CDR2 YFSETQ.

The rearrangement joins TRBV13 to TRBJ1-3; TRBD1 might be the D (6 bases). Germline CDR1 and CDR2: PRHDT and FYEKMQ (reference sequence). The CDR3 loop spans 15 amino acids. Trimming left V 4 bases short and J 1 base short, with 11 bases between. DNA of the CDR3: TGTGCCAGCAGCTCCGGACAGTTTTCTGGAAACACCATATATTTT. Translation: CASSSGQFSGNTIYF.

The chain couples TRBV27 to TRBJ1-1; TRBD1 is a possible D gene (5 bases). Trimming left V 4 bases short and J 1 base short, with 10 bases between. Germline V CDR1 and CDR2: MNHEY, SMNVEV (reference sequence). The CDR3 totals 14 residues. CDR3 DNA sequence: TGTGCCAGCAGTTCTATAGACAGGAACACTGAAGCTTTCTTT. It encodes CASSSIDRNTEAFF.

This clone was seen only once. The V and J genes are TRBV6-5 and TRBJ1-4, with D uncertain. V lost 10 bases, J lost 4 bases, and 13 bases lay in between. Per the germline V gene, CDR1 is MNHEY and CDR2 is SVGAGI. The CDR3 length is 13 residues. The CDR3 reads CATGEGRNEKLFF. The CDR3 region has the DNA TGTGCCACTGGGGAGGGCCGTAATGAAAAACTGTTTTTT.

The chain is built from TRBV19 and TRBJ2-7; D possibly matches TRBD1 or TRBD2 (6 bases each). Trimming took off 5 bases at V and 1 base at J, with 12 bases between the two ends. The CDR3 sequence is 14 residues long. Per the germline V gene, CDR1 is LNHDA and CDR2 is SQIVND (reference sequence). CDR3 coding DNA: TGTGCCAGTAGTCTAGGGGGAGGATCCTACGAGCAGTACTTC. This encodes CASSLGGGSYEQYF.

The V and J genes are TRBV5-8 and TRBJ1-2; D not certain. CDR1 and CDR2 (germline): SGHTS, YDEGEE. The CDR3 extends over 12 amino acids. V was clipped by 4 bases and J by 7 bases, with 11 bases between them. The CDR3 DNA is TGTGCCAGCAGCCCCTATGAGGTTGGCTACACCTTC. Translation: CASSPYEVGYTF. Based on the CDR3 plus reference TRBV5-8 and TRBJ1-2, the full variable domain is EAGVTQSPTHLIKTRGQQATLRCSPISGHTSVYWYQQALGLGLQFLLWYDEGEERNRGNFPPRFSGRQFPNYSSELNVNALELEDSALYLCASSPYEVGYTFGSGTRLTVV.

This chain uses TRBV14 with TRBJ2-7, with a possible D match to TRBD1 (5 bases). The CDR3 is 14 residues long. Germline V gene lookup returns CDR1 SGHDN and CDR2 FVKESK. Deletions cut 1 base from V and 2 bases from J, with 9 bases between. CDR3 sequence: CASSQVPGTYEQYF. Written as DNA, the CDR3 is TGTGCCAGCAGCCAAGTTCCAGGGACCTACGAGCAGTACTTC.

The J gene is TRBJ2-7, the V gene TRBV2, with a possible D match to TRBD1 (6 bases). The CDR3 runs 14 residues. V was shortened by 6 bases and J by 7 bases, with 19 bases between the two germline ends. Germline lookup yields CDR1 SNHLY and CDR2 FYNNEI. The CDR3 here is CASRLNRVVGEQYF. The CDR3 coding sequence is TGTGCCAGCAGGTTAAACAGGGTAGTTGGAGAGCAGTACTTC.

CDR3 nucleotides: TGCGCCAGCAGCGGGACAGGGGGCGGCAACTATGGCTACACCTTC. Protein product: CASSGTGGGNYGYTF. V gene TRBV5-1 combines with J gene TRBJ1-2; 12 bases line up with TRBD1. The CDR3 loop spans 15 amino acids. Germline lookup yields CDR1 SGHRS and CDR2 YFSETQ. V lost 4 bases to trimming and J lost 2 bases; unmatched junction nucleotides: 3.

The chain links TRBV7-2 to TRBJ1-1, with TRBD1 matching over 8 bases. With 1 base clipped from V and 1 base from J, the junction kept 2 bases outside the gene matches. There are 15 residues in the CDR3. Germline CDR1 is SGHTA and CDR2 is FQGNSA. CDR3 DNA: TGTGCCAGCAGCTTAGGGACAGGGAGGAACACTGAAGCTTTCTTT. Its translation: CASSLGTGRNTEAFF.

The chain joins TRBV19 to TRBJ2-7; 11 nucleotides align to TRBD1. Germline CDR1 reads LNHDA; CDR2 reads SQIVND (reference sequence). After removal of 6 bases from V and 2 bases from J, the junction contained 6 bases not matched to a gene. CDR3 size: 15 residues. The CDR3 region has the DNA TGTGCCAGTAGGACTGGGACAGGGGGTCCCTACGAGCAGTACTTC. It specifies CASRTGTGGPYEQYF.

As to this clone: Other DNA sequences within the sample encode an identical CDR3. The chain recombines TRBV5-1 with TRBJ2-2, with D possibly TRBD1 on 6 matching bases. Trimming took off 4 bases at V and 1 base at J, with 8 bases between the two ends. The CDR3 loop spans 14 amino acids. CDR1 and CDR2 from the germline V gene are SGHRS and YFSETQ. The CDR3 protein is CASSPGQNTGELFF. For the CDR3, the DNA is TGCGCCAGCAGCCCGGGACAGAACACCGGGGAGCTGTTTTTT.

This CDR3 reads CASSSEEDQPQHF. The CDR3 coding sequence is TGTGCCAGCAGTTCAGAGGAGGATCAGCCCCAGCATTTT. The chain couples TRBV6-4 to TRBJ1-5, with D unclear. Germline V CDR1 and CDR2: MRHNA, SNTAGT. This CDR3 is built from 13 residues. The ends were cut back, 5 bases at V and 5 bases at J, with 10 bases in the middle.

The J gene is TRBJ2-3, the V gene TRBV5-1; the match to TRBD2 covers 11 bases. With 2 bases clipped from V and 2 bases from J, the junction kept 4 bases outside the gene matches. Germline V gives CDR1 SGHRS, CDR2 YFSETQ. This CDR3 has 16 amino acids. CDR3 protein: CASSLGLAGYTDTQYF. CDR3 coding DNA: TGCGCCAGCAGCTTAGGACTAGCGGGTTACACAGATACGCAGTATTTT. Full variable domain (outside the CDR3, taken from reference TRBV5-1 and TRBJ2-3): KAGVTQTPRYLIKTRGQQVTLSCSPISGHRSVSWYQQTPGQGLQFLFEYFSETQRNKGNFPGRFSGRQFSNSRSEMNVSTLELGDSALYLCASSLGLAGYTDTQYFGPGTRLTVL.

The chain recombines TRBV19 with TRBJ2-7; TRBD1 agrees at 7 bases. Germline CDR1 LNHDA, CDR2 SQIVND (reference sequence). This CDR3 contains 15 residues. V dropped 2 bases and J dropped 5; count of bases not matched to a gene: 9. The CDR3 reads CASSISKGASHEQYF. The CDR3 coding sequence is TGTGCCAGTAGTATATCGAAGGGGGCGAGCCACGAGCAGTACTTC.

The V and J genes are TRBV2 and TRBJ1-2; D is perhaps TRBD1 (6 bases). The CDR3 contains 13 residues. The germline V and J ends were trimmed by 7 bases and 8 bases, with 17 bases remaining between them. The V gene's germline CDR1 is SNHLY and CDR2 FYNNEI. The CDR3 sequence is CASNSPGGQGYTF. The CDR3 DNA reads TGTGCCAGCAACTCTCCGGGGGGGCAGGGCTACACCTTC.

The chain uses TRBV7-9 and TRBJ1-1; TRBD1 aligns across 7 bases. The CDR3 is 15 amino acids. CDR1 and CDR2 from the germline V gene are SEHNR and FQNEAQ (reference sequence). V gave up 1 base and J gave up 0 bases; unmatched junction bases: 2. CDR3 sequence: CASSLGQGMNTEAFF. CDR3 sequence (DNA): TGTGCCAGCAGCTTAGGACAGGGAATGAACACTGAAGCTTTCTTT.

The CDR3 is CASSLGRGYEQYF. The CDR3 coding sequence is TGTGCCAGCAGTTTAGGTCGGGGTTACGAGCAGTACTTC. The chain joins TRBV28 to TRBJ2-7; tentatively, D is TRBD2 (5 bases). This CDR3 region has 13 residues. Germline CDR1 reads MDHEN; CDR2 reads SYDVKM. V lost 2 bases and J lost 4, with 9 bases in between.